This T cell receptor beta chain was profiled in a study of CD8+ T cells in alopecia areata listed by TCRdb under 2018. Regarding the research as a whole: Skin from C3H/HeJ donors with spontaneous alopecia (6-12 months old) was grafted onto female C3H/HeJ recipients that were roughly 7-11 weeks old. Clonality in the scalp was compared among normal scalp (n=4), patchy alopecia areata scalp (n=8), and alopecia totalis/universalis scalp (n=8). RNA was obtained with the PAXgene miRNA kit for fixed scalp, the miRNeasy kit for PBMCs, and the RNeasy kit for mouse skin. Amplification of TCRbeta CDR3 regions was done by immunoSEQ multiplex PCR using 35 Vbeta forward primers and 13 Jbeta reverse primers. On the human side, TCRbeta sequencing was run on scalp tissue and on sorted CD4+ and CD8+ peripheral blood T cells from healthy controls and from alopecia areata patients with either patchy or totalis/universalis disease. In both human patients and the C3H/HeJ mouse model, the study applied high-throughput TCRbeta sequencing to look at T cell clonal expansion in alopecia areata.

The CDR3 has 17 amino acids, counting the end cysteine and phenylalanine. Sequencing covers 39 bases of the CDR3, shown here with the frame starting at base 1. Relative to germline, V is missing 0 bases and J is missing 0 bases, with 7 bases of the junction outside any gene match. The CDR1 and CDR2 encoded by the germline V gene (reference sequence) are NNHNN and SYGAGS. Library generation was performed with the immunoSEQ multiplex PCR assay. RNA was extracted from all samples and reverse transcribed into cDNA as template for TCR sequencing. SuperScript III was used for first-strand cDNA synthesis, primed with a 2:1 mix of oligo-dT and random hexamers. Amplification bias was assessed with a synthetic immune receptor repertoire, and residual bias was removed computationally. Libraries were sequenced on Illumina HiSeq using 60 bp reads that covered the CDR3 and were read from J toward V. Regarding the original processing steps: Raw reads were preprocessed to remove errors, and CDR3 was defined by IMGT conventions from the conserved cysteine to phenylalanine. Clonality was computed by normalizing Shannon entropy by log2 of the number of productive unique TCRs and subtracting the result from 1. Whether scalp clones were CD4 or CD8 was inferred by matching scalp TCRbeta sequences against CD4 and CD8 repertoires sorted from blood. Entries here come from immuneACCESS through TCRdb and include only in-frame sequences with V and J called. Some clones fail to appear in such tables; in the studies checked, an unresolved V gene covers under half of the shortfall, and the cause of the remainder is unknown. V and J calls and clone size are copied from that table; D and trimming were computed from the DNA. This sample is represented by about 120,000 clones, with no singletons among them. Of the sample, around 20% falls within the top ten clones.

The paper's findings and limits, for the study overall: Compared with normal scalp, lesional scalp, particularly in alopecia totalis/universalis, had higher clonality and more expanded CD8+ clones, which suggests antigenic drive. Shared TCR sequences between patients were less evident than in mice, which may be partly attributable to HLA diversity in the patient population. Resident alphabeta T cells in normal human skin are also sequenced, complicating scalp TCR repertoire analysis, unlike mouse skin dominated by gammadelta T cells.

This clone was seen only a few times. No antigen is known for it. Gene names and germline sequences refer to the mouse in this case. With the read ending 4 residues before the CDR3 end, the germline J gene is used to fill in that end. The rearrangement combines TRBV13-2 with TRBJ2-3, and 7 junction bases match TRBD2. The origin of this receptor is a C3H/HeJ mouse with alopecia areata. These mice carry the MHC haplotype H2-k. Input material: lesional skin. The CDR3 region has the sequence CASGDAGLGDSAETLYF. Incomplete CDR3 DNA: TGTGCCAGCGGTGATGCAGGGCTGGGGGATAGTGCAGAA.